This TCR beta chain was retrieved from a study of T cell responses to AZD1222 COVID-19 vaccine (dated by TCRdb to the early 2020s). About the full investigation: AZD1222 recipients whose second dose came at about 4 weeks and those whose second dose came at about 12 weeks were combined into one group, since spike-specific TCR depth and breadth did not differ between the two schedules. Trial participants were enrolled by age into subgroups of 18-55, 56-69 and 70-plus years, and around 150, 28 and 57 TCR-sequenced participants, respectively, were included in these subgroups. TCR sequencing was performed for about 250 trial participants, of whom about 200 were given two doses of AZD1222 and around 26 were given two doses of MenACWY control vaccine. Findings and caveats that apply to the study as a whole: Because no samples from the day 14 peak response were available, repertoires could be characterized only after the peak T cell response. The whole spike protein was spanned by vaccine-associated CD4 TCRs, and dominant responses were seen in regions 160-218 and 743-854. Epitopes outside the regions mutated in the B.1.351 and B.1.1.7 variants were reportedly recognized by nearly half of the unique spike-specific TCRs. Participants were mostly white British, with more females than males. The authors suggested clonal diversity may have been underestimated. In the small 56-69-year group, the increase in depth fell short of significance, most likely because of low power. Spike-specific TCR breadth and depth rose significantly after two AZD1222 doses compared with day 0 and with MenACWY recipients. Conclusions about previously exposed vaccinees are limited, since just a handful of AZD1222 recipients were seropositive for SARS-CoV-2 at baseline.

The CDR3 regions of human TCRbeta chains were subjected to immunosequencing. The study's own analysis went as follows. TCRs in the repertoires were compared against a reference library of SARS-CoV-2-specific TCRs that had been generated with the MIRA antigen-specificity platform. Breadth was defined as the fraction of unique TCRs that were SARS-CoV-2-associated, and depth was defined as the fraction of total T cells that were SARS-CoV-2-associated. Using the MIRA data, every spike-specific TCR was mapped to the spike region that the TCR reacted to and assigned to either a CD4 or a CD8 class. Log10-transformed breadth and depth values were compared by one-way ANOVA with Sidak's multiple comparisons tests. This is the immuneACCESS table as TCRdb keeps it, with only in-frame sequences that have V and J called. A part of the clones is gone; compared with another copy, unresolved V genes explain less than half, and the rest is unexplained. V, J and clone size were drawn from that table, and D and trimming were deduced from the DNA. The sample table records 90,000 to 150,000 clones; approximately 85% of these occur just once. Of the sample, less than 10% falls within the top ten clones.

The CDR3 covers 18 residues, taking in both the cysteine and the phenylalanine. Left in the record is the CDR3 DNA by itself, 54 bases read in frame from the first base. The V end gives up 5 bases and the J end 0 bases, leaving 7 bases in the junction not matched to a gene. CDR1 and CDR2, per the germline V gene (reference sequence), are SGHNT and YYREEE. To note about this clone: Its antigen remains unidentified. Per-base qualities were not stored, and no clone one base away is much larger.

Per the publication, the time point label means: baseline before first vaccination. The vaccinee samples were drawn from two UK trials, COV001 and COV002, one of which was a single-blind randomized controlled phase 2/3 trial testing AZD1222 (ChAdOx1 nCoV-19) in healthy adults. For TCRbeta chain sequencing, PBMC samples from trial participants were taken at day 0 and at day 28 after the second dose. Material: peripheral blood, obtained on day 0 of AZD1222 vaccination. The source of this sequence is an adult in good health. Recombination linked TRBV5-4 to TRBJ2-3, and TRBD2 matches 15 of the central bases. The nucleotide sequence is given as TGTGCCAGCAGACCGGGACTAGCGGGGGGCCGCAGCACAGATACGCAGTATTTT. It encodes CASRPGLAGGRSTDTQYF. Joined to the reference TRBV5-4 and TRBJ2-3 proteins, this CDR3 gives the full variable domain: ETGVTQSPTHLIKTRGQQVTLRCSSQSGHNTVSWYQQALGQGPQFIFQYYREEENGRGNFPPRFSGLQFPNYSSELNVNALELDDSALYLCASRPGLAGGRSTDTQYFGPGTRLTVL.